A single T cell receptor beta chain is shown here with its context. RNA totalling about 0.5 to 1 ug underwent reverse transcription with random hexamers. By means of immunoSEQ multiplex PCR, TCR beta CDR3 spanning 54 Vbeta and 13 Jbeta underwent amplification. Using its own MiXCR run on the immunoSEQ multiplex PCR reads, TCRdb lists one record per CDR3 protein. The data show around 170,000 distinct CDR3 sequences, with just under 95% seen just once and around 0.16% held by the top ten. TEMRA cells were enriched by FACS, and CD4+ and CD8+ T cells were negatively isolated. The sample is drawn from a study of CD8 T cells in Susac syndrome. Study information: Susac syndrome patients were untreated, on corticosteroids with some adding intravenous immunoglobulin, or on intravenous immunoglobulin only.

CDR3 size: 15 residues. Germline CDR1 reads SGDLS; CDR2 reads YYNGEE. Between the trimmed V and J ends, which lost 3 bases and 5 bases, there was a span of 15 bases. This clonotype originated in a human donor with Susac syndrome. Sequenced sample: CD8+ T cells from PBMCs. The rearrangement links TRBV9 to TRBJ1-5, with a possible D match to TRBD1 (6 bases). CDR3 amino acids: CASSDDERGDQPQHF. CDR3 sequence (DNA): TGTGCCAGCAGCGACGACGAAAGGGGGGATCAGCCCCAGCATTTT. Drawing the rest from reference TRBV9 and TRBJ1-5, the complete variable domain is DSGVTQTPKHLITATGQRVTLRCSPRSGDLSVYWYQQSLDQGLQFLIQYYNGEERAKGNILERFSAQQFPDLHSELNLSSLELGDSALYFCASSDDERGDQPQHFGDGTRLSIL.